This paragraph covers one T cell receptor (beta chain) sequence. Authors' analysis steps: Estimation of nucleated cell counts relied on the amplification of reference gene primers. This table comes from immunoSEQ multiplex PCR, and its TCRdb copy is limited to in-frame clones, with some not included. The D gene and trimming were derived from the DNA, and the V and J assignments and clone size from that table. Here the sample spans 130,000 or so clones, 85% to 90% being singletons. These data belong to a study of blood T cell repertoires in COVID-19. Study-wide background: Samples representing acute and convalescent COVID-19 were sourced from the United States, Italy and Spain. Sources were T cells, B-cell-depleted T cells, or PBMCs; the material itself was cDNA or gDNA.

Germline assignment: CDR1 SGHVS and CDR2 FNYEAQ. The CDR3 extends over 14 amino acids. V lost 10 bases, J lost 1 base, and 16 bases lay in between. What was sequenced was peripheral blood. The rearrangement links TRBV7-6 to TRBJ1-1; D gene ambiguous. The origin of this receptor is a woman aged 60 to 75 with acute or convalescent COVID-19. CDR3 coding DNA: TGTGCCACCTCGCGTGGGCCGCAGAACACTGAAGCTTTCTTT. It specifies CATSRGPQNTEAFF.